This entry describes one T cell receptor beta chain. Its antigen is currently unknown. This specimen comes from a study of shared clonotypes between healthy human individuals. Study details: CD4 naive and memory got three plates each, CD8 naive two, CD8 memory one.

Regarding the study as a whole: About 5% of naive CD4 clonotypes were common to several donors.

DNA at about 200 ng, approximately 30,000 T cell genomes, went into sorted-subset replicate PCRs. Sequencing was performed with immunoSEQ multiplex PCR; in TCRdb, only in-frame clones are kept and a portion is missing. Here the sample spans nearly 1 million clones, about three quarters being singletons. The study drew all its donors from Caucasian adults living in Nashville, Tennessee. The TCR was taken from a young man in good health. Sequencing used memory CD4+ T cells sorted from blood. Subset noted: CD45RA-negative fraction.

This CDR3 is CASSPLGQGATDTQYF. The CDR3 coding sequence is TGCGCCAGCAGCCCGTTGGGACAGGGGGCGACAGATACGCAGTATTTT. This chain uses TRBV5-1 with TRBJ2-3; 12 bases map to TRBD1. The germline gives CDR1 SGHRS, CDR2 YFSETQ. V was pared by 4 bases and J by 3 bases, with 6 bases of the junction left unmatched. The CDR3 totals 16 residues.